Below, 31 T cell receptor beta chains from the same sample are listed, as sequenced in a study of blood T cell repertoires in COVID-19. Profiled with immunoSEQ multiplex PCR; TCRdb holds only in-frame clones, not every one. The sample has some 190,000 clones; 82% are singletons. The sequenced material came from peripheral blood. The source is a woman aged 55-70 years with COVID-19, enrolled during active disease.

This clone was seen a handful of times. The J gene is TRBJ2-5, the V gene TRBV2; the match to TRBD1 covers 8 bases. This CDR3 is 14 amino acids long. V was pared by 6 bases and J by 2 bases, with 5 bases of the junction left unmatched. Germline V gives CDR1 SNHLY, CDR2 FYNNEI. CDR3 sequence (DNA): TGTGCCAGCAGAGGGACAGGTTGGCAAGAGACCCAGTACTTC. Its translation is CASRGTGWQETQYF.

This rearrangement joins TRBV9 to TRBJ2-1, with 12 positions matching TRBD2. With V trimmed by 1 base and J by 9 bases, 8 bases remained unmatched. This CDR3 is built from 16 residues. Germline lookup yields CDR1 SGDLS and CDR2 YYNGEE. In nucleotides, the CDR3 is TGTGCCAGCAGCGTACTAGCGGGAGGGTCTACTGGTGAGCAGTTCTTC. Translating it yields CASSVLAGGSTGEQFF.

In DNA, the CDR3 is TGTGCCAGTAGTATAGGTCTGGAGAGGGGGTCCTATGGCTACACCTTC. This sequence encodes CASSIGLERGSYGYTF. The chain couples TRBV19 to TRBJ1-2; weak D call: TRBD1 (6 bases). V was pared by 1 base and J by 4 bases, with 16 bases between. The CDR3 loop spans 16 amino acids. CDR1 and CDR2 (germline): LNHDA, SQIVND (reference sequence).

This clone was seen only a few times. This chain joins TRBV25-1 and TRBJ2-7; D gene unclear. The CDR3 has 11 residues. Germline values: CDR1 MGHDK, CDR2 SYGVNS. The V end lost 7 bases, the J end lost 4 bases, and 8 bases lay between the germline ends. The CDR3 loop reads CASTLRYEQYF. The CDR3, as DNA: TGTGCCAGCACCCTCAGGTACGAGCAGTACTTC.

This clone has only a few counts. The genes are TRBV6-5 and TRBJ1-2, with D perhaps matching TRBD1 (5 bases). Trimming cost V 6 bases and J 0 bases, with 5 bases left between them. The CDR3 has 12 residues. Germline V lookup: CDR1 MNHEY, CDR2 SVGAGI. The chain's CDR3 is CASRTANYGYTF. The CDR3 nucleotides are TGTGCCAGCAGGACAGCTAACTATGGCTACACCTTC.

This chain joins TRBV5-4 and TRBJ2-3, with 14 bases lining up with TRBD2. From germline, CDR1 is SGHNT and CDR2 YYREEE (reference sequence). This CDR3 is built from 18 residues. Trimming took 0 bases from V and 1 from J; bases not matched to a gene: 4. The CDR3 DNA sequence: TGTGCCAGCAGCTTGGGGGGACTAGCGGGAGTACGCACAGATACGCAGTATTTT. It codes for CASSLGGLAGVRTDTQYF. Based on the CDR3 plus reference TRBV5-4 and TRBJ2-3, the full variable domain is ETGVTQSPTHLIKTRGQQVTLRCSSQSGHNTVSWYQQALGQGPQFIFQYYREEENGRGNFPPRFSGLQFPNYSSELNVNALELDDSALYLCASSLGGLAGVRTDTQYFGPGTRLTVL.

This clone was detected only a few times. The J gene is TRBJ2-7, the V gene TRBV29-1; tentative D call: TRBD1 (6 bases). With 8 bases removed from V and 3 bases from J, the gap between germline ends came to 17 bases. CDR1 SQVTM and CDR2 ANQGSEA come from the germline V gene. This CDR3 contains 13 residues. The CDR3, as DNA: TGCAGCACCTCAGGCAGGGGAGTCTACGAGCAGTACTTC. Its translation is CSTSGRGVYEQYF.

This chain connects TRBV28 to TRBJ2-5; TRBD2 matches at 9 bases. Germline assignment: CDR1 MDHEN and CDR2 SYDVKM. V dropped 5 bases and J dropped 5; count of bases not matched to a gene: 9. The CDR3 covers 15 residues. CDR3 in DNA: TGTGCCAGCAGTCCTGTAGCGGCGGGAGGGGAGACCCAGTACTTC. Its protein is CASSPVAAGGETQYF.

This rearrangement joins TRBV7-2 to TRBJ2-3; 16 bases fit TRBD2. The germline V gene has CDR1 SGHTA and CDR2 FQGNSA. The CDR3 contains 18 residues. The J segment lost 4 bases and the V segment lost 1 base, leaving 5 bases of the junction unmatched. DNA for the CDR3: TGTGCCAGCAGCTTAGTTGGGACTAGCGGGGGGGAAGCAGATACGCAGTATTTT. Its translation: CASSLVGTSGGEADTQYF.

The chain uses TRBV7-3 and TRBJ2-1; D remains unclear. The CDR3 has 14 residues. The V gene's germline CDR1 is SGHTA and CDR2 FQGTGA. The ends were cut back, 1 base at V and 8 bases at J, with 12 bases in the middle. The CDR3 region is CASSLRVAFDEQFF. In nucleotides, the CDR3 is TGTGCCAGCAGCTTAAGGGTAGCTTTTGATGAGCAGTTCTTC.

J is TRBJ2-5 and V is TRBV2, with D tentatively TRBD2 (5 bases). V lost 6 bases, J lost 4 bases, and 9 bases lay in between. CDR3 length equals 12 residues. CDR1 is SNHLY, CDR2 FYNNEI, per germline. This chain's CDR3 is CASREVRETQYF. The CDR3 DNA reads as TGTGCCAGCAGGGAGGTGCGAGAGACCCAGTACTTC.

V and J are TRBV28 and TRBJ2-5; TRBD1 is a possible D gene (6 bases). This CDR3 has 14 residues. Per germline, CDR1 MDHEN and CDR2 SYDVKM. V was pared by 3 bases and J by 9 bases, with 17 bases between. The chain's CDR3 is CASSLLVGEGAQYF. DNA of the CDR3: TGTGCCAGCAGTTTGCTGGTGGGTGAGGGGGCCCAGTACTTC.

The genes are TRBV19 and TRBJ2-1; D is ambiguous. The CDR3 covers 13 residues. Trimming took off 3 bases at V and 9 bases at J, with 12 bases between the two ends. In germline, CDR1 is LNHDA, CDR2 SQIVND (reference sequence). Here the CDR3 reads CASSIDLVGEQFF. The CDR3 DNA sequence: TGTGCCAGTAGTATCGATTTAGTCGGTGAGCAGTTCTTC. Full variable domain (outside the CDR3, taken from reference TRBV19 and TRBJ2-1): DGGITQSPKYLFRKEGQNVTLSCEQNLNHDAMYWYRQDPGQGLRLIYYSQIVNDFQKGDIAEGYSVSREKKESFPLTVTSAQKNPTAFYLCASSIDLVGEQFFGPGTRLTVL.

The V gene is TRBV5-6, the J gene TRBJ1-1; the match to TRBD1 covers 10 bases. With 5 bases clipped from V and 5 bases from J, the junction kept 3 bases outside the gene matches. The CDR3 spans 13 residues. Germline loops: CDR1 SGHDT, CDR2 YYEEEE. This CDR3 reads CASRRDRGTEAFF. For the CDR3, the DNA is TGTGCCAGCAGACGGGACAGGGGAACTGAAGCTTTCTTT.

The CDR3 reads CASSARDRSDGANVLTF. CDR3 nucleotides: TGCGCCAGCAGTGCCCGGGACAGATCTGACGGGGCCAACGTCCTGACTTTC. This rearrangement joins TRBV23-1 to TRBJ2-6; 7 bases match TRBD1. TRBV23-1 is an ORF, with its function uncertain. V trimming: 5 bases; J trimming: 4 bases; junction bases outside the gene matches: 11. The CDR3 spans 17 residues.

About this clone: Other DNA sequences in the same sample also yield this CDR3. The V gene is TRBV11-3, the J gene TRBJ2-7; 9 bases fit TRBD2. The trim removed 9 bases at V and 2 bases at J, leaving 11 bases unmatched. CDR3 length equals 15 residues. CDR1 and CDR2 from the germline V gene are SGHNT and YENEEA. Here the CDR3 reads CARRRAGGPTYEQYF. The CDR3 nucleotides read TGTGCCAGACGGCGAGCGGGAGGCCCTACCTACGAGCAGTACTTC.

This clone has more than one count but fewer than ten. The V and J genes are TRBV15 and TRBJ2-4; TRBD1 is a possible D gene (6 bases). CDR1 LNHNV and CDR2 YYDKDF come from the germline V gene (reference sequence). V shed 6 bases and J shed 0 bases, with 15 bases lying between them. The CDR3 sequence is 16 residues long. CDR3 DNA sequence: TGTGCCACCAGATATGGACAGCTTCTAGCCAAAAACATTCAGTACTTC. It is translated as CATRYGQLLAKNIQYF.

The chain combines TRBV6-6 with TRBJ2-7; 12 bases agree with TRBD1. V shed 5 bases, J shed 7 bases, and the junction held 9 bases outside the gene matches. The CDR3 is 15 amino acids. Per germline, CDR1 MNHNY and CDR2 SVGAGI (reference sequence). CDR3 DNA: TGTGCCAGCAGTCAGCCGGGACAGGGGGCGGAAGAGCAGTACTTC. Translating gives CASSQPGQGAEEQYF.

The rearrangement uses TRBV18 and TRBJ2-7; 7 nucleotides align to TRBD1. The CDR3 is 13 amino acids. Unmatched junction bases numbered 4, after V lost 6 bases and J lost 2 bases. CDR1 and CDR2 (germline): KGHSH, LQKENI. The CDR3 loop is CASSRGQAYEQYV. CDR3 DNA: TGTGCCAGCTCCCGCGGACAGGCCTACGAGCAGTACGTC.

This sequence joins TRBV11-1 and TRBJ1-2; tentative D call: TRBD1 (6 bases). Trimming cost V 10 bases and J 5 bases, with 17 bases left between them. The CDR3 spans 13 residues. CDR1 is SGHAT, CDR2 FQDESV, per germline (reference sequence). The CDR3 DNA reads as TGTGCCACCGGACAAACAGGGTTTTATGGCTACACCTTC. Translation: CATGQTGFYGYTF. The whole variable domain, remainder taken from reference TRBV11-1 and TRBJ1-2, is EAEVAQSPRYKITEKSQAVAFWCDPISGHATLYWYRQILGQGPELLVQFQDESVVDDSQLPKDRFSAERLKGVDSTLKIQPAELGDSAMYLCATGQTGFYGYTFGSGTRLTVV.

The V call is TRBV11-2, the J call TRBJ2-1; weak D call: TRBD1 (6 bases). Per the germline V gene, CDR1 is SGHAT and CDR2 is FQNNGV. The CDR3 is 14 amino acids. With 5 bases removed from V and 7 bases from J, the gap between germline ends came to 15 bases. In nucleotides, the CDR3 is TGTGCCAGCAGCCCACGACAGGCAGCTAATGAGCAGTTCTTC. This encodes CASSPRQAANEQFF. Full variable domain (missing parts from reference TRBV11-2 and TRBJ2-1): EAGVAQSPRYKIIEKRQSVAFWCNPISGHATLYWYQQILGQGPKLLIQFQNNGVVDDSQLPKDRFSAERLKGVDSTLKIQPAKLEDSAVYLCASSPRQAANEQFFGPGTRLTVL.

J is TRBJ2-7 and V is TRBV5-1; 8 bases align to TRBD1. There are 13 residues in the CDR3. CDR1 and CDR2 from the germline V gene are SGHRS and YFSETQ. The trim removed 4 bases at V and 3 bases at J, leaving 3 bases unmatched. The CDR3 reads CASSIDRGYEQYV. As DNA, the CDR3 is TGCGCCAGCAGCATTGACAGGGGCTACGAGCAGTACGTC.

This rearrangement joins TRBV19 to TRBJ1-6, with 8 bases lining up with TRBD1. The CDR3 covers 16 residues. Germline trimming cut 7 bases from V and 3 bases from J; bases unmatched to any gene: 8. Looked up from germline, CDR1 is LNHDA and CDR2 is SQIVND (reference sequence). This CDR3 is CASNQPGTGYNSPLHF. The CDR3 DNA is TGTGCCAGTAACCAACCCGGGACAGGCTATAATTCACCCCTCCACTTT.

The rearrangement links TRBV29-1 to TRBJ1-2, with 7 bases that match TRBD1. The germline V gene has CDR1 SQVTM and CDR2 ANQGSEA. V lost 3 bases, J lost 3 bases, and 13 bases stayed unmatched. The CDR3 contains 16 residues. CDR3 sequence reads: CSVDGGQQSKDYGYTF. DNA of the CDR3: TGCAGCGTTGACGGGGGACAGCAAAGTAAAGACTATGGCTACACCTTC.

This clone occurred once. V usage is TRBV10-3 and J usage is TRBJ2-4; possible D gene TRBD2, 5 bases. The CDR3 is 18 amino acids. V was trimmed by 2 bases and J by 0 bases, leaving 17 bases between them. The germline V gene has CDR1 ENHRY and CDR2 SYGVKD. CDR3 nucleotides: TGTGCCATCAGTGAGAAAAGTCAGTTCGAGGGAGCCAAAAACATTCAGTACTTC. Amino acid sequence: CAISEKSQFEGAKNIQYF.

The chain joins TRBV24-1 to TRBJ2-2; 14 bases are shared with TRBD2. The CDR3 covers 19 residues. Germline lookup yields CDR1 KGHDR and CDR2 SFDVKD. Trimming cost V 3 bases and J 1 base; bases outside gene matches: 6. The CDR3 sequence: CATSDGTSGRSLNTGELFF. The CDR3 nucleotides read TGTGCCACCAGTGATGGGACTAGCGGGAGATCCCTGAACACCGGGGAGCTGTTTTTT.

The V and J genes are TRBV2 and TRBJ2-7; D is unclear. Germline V gives CDR1 SNHLY, CDR2 FYNNEI. V was cut by 2 bases and J by 2 bases, with 10 bases left in between. The CDR3 loop spans 14 amino acids. The CDR3 DNA reads TGTGCCAGCAGTGAATGGGCACACCCCTACGAGCAGTACGTC. Translation: CASSEWAHPYEQYV.

This chain joins TRBV2 and TRBJ2-2; D may be TRBD1 (6 bases). CDR1 is SNHLY, CDR2 FYNNEI, per germline. This CDR3 is 15 amino acids long. The V gene lost 0 bases and the J gene lost 3 bases, with 8 bases spanning the gap. CDR3 region: CASSEAAGDTGELFF. CDR3 coding DNA: TGTGCCAGCAGTGAAGCAGCAGGGGACACCGGGGAGCTGTTTTTT. Full variable domain (remainder filled in from reference TRBV2 and TRBJ2-2): EPEVTQTPSHQVTQMGQEVILRCVPISNHLYFYWYRQILGQKVEFLVSFYNNEISEKSEIFDDQFSVERPDGSNFTLKIRSTKLEDSAMYFCASSEAAGDTGELFFGEGSRLTVL.

The V and J genes are TRBV5-1 and TRBJ2-1, with 10 bases lining up with TRBD2. CDR3 size: 17 residues. V shed 3 bases and J 6 bases; nucleotides not matched to a gene: 12. CDR1 is SGHRS and CDR2 is YFSETQ in the germline V gene. The CDR3 bases are TGCGCCAGCAGCTGGACTAGCGGCCTTCTTTTTTTCAATGAGCAGTTCTTC. It yields the protein CASSWTSGLLFFNEQFF.

The genes are TRBV18 and TRBJ1-5; D unresolved. The germline gives CDR1 KGHSH, CDR2 LQKENI. V lost 0 bases and J 5 bases, leaving 14 bases between the germline ends. This CDR3 is built from 16 residues. CDR3 nucleotide sequence: TGTGCCAGCTCACCACCGGGCAGCCTAATTGATCAGCCCCAGCATTTT. Residues: CASSPPGSLIDQPQHF.

The CDR3 loop reads CASSFGQGAYSPLHF. The CDR3 DNA reads as TGTGCCAGCAGCTTTGGACAGGGGGCATACTCACCCCTCCACTTT. The chain uses TRBV5-5 and TRBJ1-6, with 11 bases that match TRBD1. Trimming took 2 bases from V and 10 from J; bases not matched to a gene: 5. Germline V gene sequence: CDR1 SGHKS, CDR2 YYEKEE (reference sequence). CDR3 length equals 15 residues.